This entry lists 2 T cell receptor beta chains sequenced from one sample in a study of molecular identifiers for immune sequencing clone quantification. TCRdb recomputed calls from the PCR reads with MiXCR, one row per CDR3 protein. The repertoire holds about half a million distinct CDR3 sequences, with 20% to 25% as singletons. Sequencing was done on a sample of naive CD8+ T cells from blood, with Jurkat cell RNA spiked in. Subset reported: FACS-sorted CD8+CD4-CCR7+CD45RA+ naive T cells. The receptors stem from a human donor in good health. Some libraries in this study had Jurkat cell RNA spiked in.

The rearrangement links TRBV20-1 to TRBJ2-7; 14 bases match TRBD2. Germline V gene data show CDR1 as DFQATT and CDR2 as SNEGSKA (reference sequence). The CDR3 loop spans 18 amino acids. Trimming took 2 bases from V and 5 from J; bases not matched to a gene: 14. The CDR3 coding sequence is TGCAGTGCTAGAAGTTATGGGACTAGCGGGAGACCGTCGGACGAGCAGTACTTC. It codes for CSARSYGTSGRPSDEQYF.

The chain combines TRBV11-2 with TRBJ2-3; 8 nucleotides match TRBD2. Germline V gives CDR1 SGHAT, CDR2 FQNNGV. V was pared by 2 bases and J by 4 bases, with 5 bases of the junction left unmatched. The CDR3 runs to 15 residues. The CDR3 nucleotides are TGTGCCAGCAGCTTATTGGGCGGGAGGTCAGATACGCAGTATTTT. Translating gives CASSLLGGRSDTQYF.